The entry that follows covers one T cell receptor beta chain sequence. These data originate in a study of blood T cell repertoires in COVID-19. On the study more broadly: From the United States, Italy and Spain came samples of acute and convalescent COVID-19.

Clones were sequenced by immunoSEQ multiplex PCR, and TCRdb holds only the in-frame ones, with some missing. The data show 490,000 or so clones, with more than 75% seen just once and 1.5% to 2% held by the top ten. With 0 bases clipped from V and 3 bases from J, the junction kept 4 bases outside the gene matches. Germline lookup yields CDR1 MGHRA and CDR2 YSYEKL. The CDR3 covers 15 residues. The receptor's source is a woman aged 40 to 50 who had recovered from COVID-19. The chain couples TRBV4-1 to TRBJ1-2; 7 bases line up with TRBD1. The specimen sequenced was PBMCs or T cells enriched from blood (not recorded which). CDR3 loop: CASSQDAGQHYGYTF. The CDR3 nucleotides are TGCGCCAGCAGCCAAGATGCGGGACAGCACTATGGCTACACCTTC.